The 13 T cell receptor beta chains in this list originate from one sample, sequenced in a study of blood T cell repertoires in COVID-19. Only in-frame clones appear in the TCRdb table, and some are missing; sequencing was by immunoSEQ multiplex PCR. Of under 70,000 clones in the sample, around 89% were seen once. Sequences were obtained from PBMCs or T cells enriched from blood (not recorded which). These receptors were collected from a middle-aged woman who had recovered from COVID-19.

The chain has TRBV29-1 and TRBJ1-1, with D tentatively TRBD1 (6 bases). The germline V gene has CDR1 SQVTM and CDR2 ANQGSEA. The CDR3 totals 12 residues. The ends were cut back, 7 bases at V and 3 bases at J, with 12 bases in the middle. CDR3 amino acids: CSAREGDTEAFF. In nucleotides, the CDR3 is TGCAGCGCCCGAGAGGGGGACACTGAAGCTTTCTTT.

The chain combines TRBV13 with TRBJ2-1; tentative D call: TRBD2 (6 bases). Trimming removed 5 bases from V and 0 bases from J, with 14 bases in between. CDR3 length: 16 amino acids. In germline, CDR1 is PRHDT, CDR2 FYEKMQ (reference sequence). The CDR3 DNA is TGTGCCAGCAGCCCCCGGAGGGACGGCTCCTACAATGAGCAGTTCTTC. Translated, it gives CASSPRRDGSYNEQFF.

This chain links TRBV5-5 with TRBJ2-3; 9 bases match TRBD1. Losses at the gene ends were 2 bases for V and 4 bases for J; bases not matched to a gene: 5. Germline V gene sequence: CDR1 SGHKS, CDR2 YYEKEE (reference sequence). The length of the CDR3 is 15 residues. CDR3 sequence: CASSFRTGVADTQYF. CDR3 sequence (DNA): TGTGCCAGCAGCTTTAGGACAGGGGTTGCAGATACGCAGTATTTT.

The genes are TRBV11-3 and TRBJ2-7; the match to TRBD2 covers 9 bases. CDR3 size: 16 residues. Germline-derived CDR1 and CDR2 are SGHNT and YENEEA. V shed 1 base, J shed 6 bases, and the junction held 10 bases outside the gene matches. CDR3 nucleotides: TGTGCCAGCAGCTTAGTCCGCGGGGGGGCAGCTGTCGAGCAGTACTTC. The encoded protein is CASSLVRGGAAVEQYF.

This clone was seen a handful of times. The V gene is TRBV2, the J gene TRBJ2-1, with D unresolved. The germline gives CDR1 SNHLY, CDR2 FYNNEI. V lost 5 bases, J lost 5 bases, and 10 bases lay in between. This CDR3 has 13 residues. CDR3 in amino acids: CASSPPSNNEQFF. The CDR3 nucleotides read TGTGCCAGCAGTCCTCCAAGCAACAATGAGCAGTTCTTC. Drawing the rest from reference TRBV2 and TRBJ2-1, the complete variable domain is EPEVTQTPSHQVTQMGQEVILRCVPISNHLYFYWYRQILGQKVEFLVSFYNNEISEKSEIFDDQFSVERPDGSNFTLKIRSTKLEDSAMYFCASSPPSNNEQFFGPGTRLTVL.

Here the CDR3 DNA reads TGTGCCAGCAGTTACGGGTCTAGCGGGGGGGCGTACGAGCAGTACTTC. Its translation: CASSYGSSGGAYEQYF. The chain combines TRBV6-5 with TRBJ2-7; 12 bases line up with TRBD2. Germline assignment: CDR1 MNHEY and CDR2 SVGAGI. V shed 2 bases, J shed 4 bases, and the junction held 6 bases outside the gene matches. CDR3 length equals 16 residues.

This clone ranks as medium-sized (0.01 to 0.1%). This chain uses TRBV10-3 with TRBJ1-5; TRBD1 agrees at 7 bases. The CDR3 is made up of 14 amino acids. Germline CDR1 is ENHRY and CDR2 is SYGVKD. The trim removed 7 bases at V and 0 bases at J, leaving 3 bases unmatched. Here the CDR3 DNA reads TGTGCCATCAATACAGGGGATAGCAATCAGCCCCAGCATTTT. As protein: CAINTGDSNQPQHF.

This clone has a single count. This chain joins TRBV19 and TRBJ1-3; D uncertain. CDR3 length equals 13 residues. The V end was cut by 6 bases, the J end by 0 bases, with 6 bases between. Germline loops: CDR1 LNHDA, CDR2 SQIVND (reference sequence). The CDR3 DNA is TGTGCCAGTAGCGACACCTCTGGAAACACCATATATTTT. This encodes CASSDTSGNTIYF.

This clone was recorded once. The chain employs TRBV5-1 and TRBJ2-5; D gene unclear. CDR1 SGHRS and CDR2 YFSETQ come from the germline V gene. This CDR3 has 14 amino acids. Trimming pared 2 bases from V and 1 base from J, leaving 9 bases between. The CDR3 loop reads CASSLETVQETQYF. The CDR3 DNA reads TGCGCCAGCAGCTTAGAAACAGTCCAAGAGACCCAGTACTTC.

The chain has TRBV6-5 and TRBJ1-2; 12 bases are a match to TRBD1. V gave up 5 bases and J gave up 4 bases; unmatched junction bases: 5. Germline loops: CDR1 MNHEY, CDR2 SVGAGI. The CDR3 has 15 amino acids. This CDR3 is CASSPRDRGLYGYTF. CDR3 in DNA: TGTGCCAGCAGTCCCCGGGACAGGGGGCTCTATGGCTACACCTTC.

The table lists this clone with a count of one. The chain combines TRBV7-9 with TRBJ2-2, with D perhaps matching TRBD2 (5 bases). Between the trimmed V and J ends, which lost 1 base and 1 base, there was a span of 19 bases. The CDR3 totals 19 residues. Germline V lookup: CDR1 SEHNR, CDR2 FQNEAQ (reference sequence). The CDR3 region is CASSLVKLVTGENTGELFF. The DNA of the CDR3 is TGTGCCAGCAGCTTAGTCAAATTGGTTACCGGGGAGAACACCGGGGAGCTGTTTTTT.

The chain combines TRBV4-2 with TRBJ2-3; 8 bases agree with TRBD1. This CDR3 contains 16 residues. Germline assignment: CDR1 LGHNA and CDR2 YNFKEQ. With V trimmed by 1 base and J by 3 bases, 6 bases remained unmatched. DNA of the CDR3: TGTGCCAGCAGCCAAGCGGGGCAGGGGGCGACAGATACGCAGTATTTT. It encodes CASSQAGQGATDTQYF.

This chain joins TRBV6-5 and TRBJ2-1; tentatively, D is TRBD2 (6 bases). The germline V gene has CDR1 MNHEY and CDR2 SVGAGI. The CDR3 length is 13 residues. Trimming removed 7 bases at V and 5 bases at J, with 12 bases between. DNA of the CDR3: TGTGCCAGCAAGCTAGCGTTACACAATGAGCAGTTCTTC. Its protein is CASKLALHNEQFF.